Shown below are 2 T cell receptor beta chains from a single sample sequenced in a study of immune evolution from preneoplasia to lung adenocarcinoma. The protocol was immunoSEQ multiplex PCR, while the TCRdb copy is restricted to in-frame clones and leaves out a portion. The sample shows 9,000 or so clones, 90% of them seen only once. The sample was FFPE invasive lung adenocarcinoma tissue. These receptors all stem from a person between 70 and 80 years old with invasive lung adenocarcinoma.

The chain carries TRBV30 and TRBJ1-3, with TRBD1 as a possible D gene (5 bases). Per the germline V gene, CDR1 is GTSNPN and CDR2 is SVGIG (reference sequence). V dropped 3 bases and J dropped 11 bases, with 17 bases sitting between them. The CDR3 has 13 residues. The CDR3 spells CAWSTDRRGSIYF. The CDR3 coding sequence is TGTGCCTGGAGCACGGACCGACGGGGCTCCATATATTTT.

This clone was found once. The chain carries TRBV6-5 and TRBJ2-7; 10 nucleotides align to TRBD1. This CDR3 region has 16 residues. V gave up 0 bases and J gave up 7 bases; unmatched junction bases: 9. Germline CDR1 and CDR2: MNHEY and SVGAGI. The DNA of the CDR3 is TGTGCCAGCAGTTACTCTCCTGGGACAGGGGCGGGAGAGCAGTACTTC. Encoded protein: CASSYSPGTGAGEQYF.